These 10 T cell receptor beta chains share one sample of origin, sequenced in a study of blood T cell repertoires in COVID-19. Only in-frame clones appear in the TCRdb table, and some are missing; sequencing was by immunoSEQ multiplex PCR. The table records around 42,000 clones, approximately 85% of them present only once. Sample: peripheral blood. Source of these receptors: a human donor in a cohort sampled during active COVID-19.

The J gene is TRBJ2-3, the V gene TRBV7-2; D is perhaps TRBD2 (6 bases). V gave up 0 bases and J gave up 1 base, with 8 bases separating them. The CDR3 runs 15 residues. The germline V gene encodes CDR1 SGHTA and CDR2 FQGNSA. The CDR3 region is CASSLATGGTDTQYF. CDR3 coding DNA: TGTGCCAGCAGCTTAGCTACGGGGGGCACAGATACGCAGTATTTT.

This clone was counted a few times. This CDR3 is CASSTLGQEGEPQHF. Here the CDR3 DNA reads TGTGCCAGCAGCACCTTGGGACAAGAAGGGGAGCCCCAGCATTTT. The V call is TRBV9, the J call TRBJ1-5, with D perhaps TRBD1 (6 bases). In germline, CDR1 is SGDLS, CDR2 YYNGEE. The CDR3 totals 15 residues. Trimming pared 4 bases from V and 8 bases from J, leaving 19 bases between. The entire variable domain, with the rest obtained from reference TRBV9 and TRBJ1-5, is as follows: DSGVTQTPKHLITATGQRVTLRCSPRSGDLSVYWYQQSLDQGLQFLIQYYNGEERAKGNILERFSAQQFPDLHSELNLSSLELGDSALYFCASSTLGQEGEPQHFGDGTRLSIL.

This CDR3 is CATSPQGRTGTNTGELFF. CDR3 sequence (DNA): TGTGCCACCAGTCCTCAAGGGCGGACAGGGACGAACACCGGGGAGCTGTTTTTT. The V and J genes are TRBV24-1 and TRBJ2-2; 8 nucleotides agree with TRBD1. CDR1 and CDR2 from the germline V gene are KGHDR and SFDVKD. The CDR3 has 18 residues. Trimming took 6 bases from V and 0 from J; bases not matched to a gene: 11.

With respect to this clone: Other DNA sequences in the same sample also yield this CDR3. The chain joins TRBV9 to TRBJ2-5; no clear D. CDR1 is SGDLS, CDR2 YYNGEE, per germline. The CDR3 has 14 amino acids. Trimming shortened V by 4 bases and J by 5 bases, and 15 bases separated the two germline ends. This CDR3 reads CASSPRGVRETQYF. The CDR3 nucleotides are TGTGCCAGCAGCCCCCGAGGAGTCCGGGAGACCCAGTACTTC.

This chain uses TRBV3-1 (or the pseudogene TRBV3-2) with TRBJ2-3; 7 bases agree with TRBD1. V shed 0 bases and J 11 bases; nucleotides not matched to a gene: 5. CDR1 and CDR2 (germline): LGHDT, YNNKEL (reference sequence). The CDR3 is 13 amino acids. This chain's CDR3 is CASSQDDRARQYF. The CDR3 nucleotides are TGTGCCAGCAGCCAAGACGACAGGGCGAGGCAGTATTTT.

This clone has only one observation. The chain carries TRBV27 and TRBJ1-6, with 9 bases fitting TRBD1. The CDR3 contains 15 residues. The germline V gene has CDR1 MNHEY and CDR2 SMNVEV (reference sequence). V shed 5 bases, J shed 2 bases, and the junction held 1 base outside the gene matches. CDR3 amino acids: CASSDRGTYNSPLHF. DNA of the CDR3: TGTGCCAGCAGTGACAGGGGGACCTATAATTCACCCCTCCACTTT.

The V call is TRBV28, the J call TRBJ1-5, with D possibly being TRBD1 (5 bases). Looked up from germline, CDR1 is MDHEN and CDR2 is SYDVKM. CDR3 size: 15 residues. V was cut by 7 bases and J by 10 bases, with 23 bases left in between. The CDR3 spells CASTPRPRGVGPQHF. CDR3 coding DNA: TGTGCCAGCACCCCGCGACCCCGGGGGGTAGGACCCCAGCATTTT.

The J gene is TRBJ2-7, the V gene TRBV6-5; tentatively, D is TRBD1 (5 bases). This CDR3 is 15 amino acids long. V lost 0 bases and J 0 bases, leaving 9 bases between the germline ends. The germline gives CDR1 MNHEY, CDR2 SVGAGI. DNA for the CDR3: TGTGCCAGCAGTTACTCGACCACAGGCTCCTACGAGCAGTACTTC. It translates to CASSYSTTGSYEQYF.

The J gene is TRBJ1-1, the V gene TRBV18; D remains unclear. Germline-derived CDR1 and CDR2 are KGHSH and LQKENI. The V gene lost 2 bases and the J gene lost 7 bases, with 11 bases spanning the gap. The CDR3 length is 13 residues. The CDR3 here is CASSPFPNSEAFF. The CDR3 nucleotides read TGTGCCAGCTCACCATTCCCTAATAGTGAAGCTTTCTTT.

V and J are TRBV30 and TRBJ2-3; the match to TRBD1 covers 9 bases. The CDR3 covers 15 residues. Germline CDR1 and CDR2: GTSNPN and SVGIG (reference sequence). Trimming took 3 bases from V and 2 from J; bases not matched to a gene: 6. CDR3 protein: CAWSSDRGYTDTQYF. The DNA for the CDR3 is TGTGCCTGGAGCTCGGACAGGGGATACACAGATACGCAGTATTTT.